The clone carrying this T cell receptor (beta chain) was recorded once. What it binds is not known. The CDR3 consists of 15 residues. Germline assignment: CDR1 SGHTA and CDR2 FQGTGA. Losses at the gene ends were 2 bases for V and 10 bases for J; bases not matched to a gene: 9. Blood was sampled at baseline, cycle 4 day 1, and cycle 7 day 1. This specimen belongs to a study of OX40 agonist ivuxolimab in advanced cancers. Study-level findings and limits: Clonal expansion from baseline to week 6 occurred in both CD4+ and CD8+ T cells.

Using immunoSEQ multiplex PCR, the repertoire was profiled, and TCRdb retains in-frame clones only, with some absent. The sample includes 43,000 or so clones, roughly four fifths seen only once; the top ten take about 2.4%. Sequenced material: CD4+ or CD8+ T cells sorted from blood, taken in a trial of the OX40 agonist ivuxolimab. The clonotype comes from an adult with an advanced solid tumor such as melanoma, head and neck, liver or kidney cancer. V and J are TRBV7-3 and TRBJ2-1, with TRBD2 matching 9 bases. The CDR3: CASSLSAGGPGEQFF. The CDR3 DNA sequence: TGTGCCAGCAGCTTATCGGCGGGAGGGCCGGGGGAGCAGTTCTTC.